Listed below are T cell receptor beta chains from one sample, sequenced in a study of blood T cells in healthy people across ages. MiXCR, run by TCRdb on the 5' RACE reads, gives a single entry per CDR3 protein. Of roughly 1,800,000 distinct CDR3 sequences detected, around 50% appear once; the ten largest clones hold 2.1%. The material sequenced was blood. These receptors originate from a woman aged 40 to 50 in good health. Both conserved end residues are part of each CDR3. The D gene is left open where the match is weak. Rows give clone size only sometimes, using once, few, many, or a class for an expanded clone.

j_call: TRBJ2-7; v_call: TRBV14; d_call: NA; clone_size: NA; cdr3_aa: CASSQGRDWFHEQYF; cdr3_nt: TGTGCCAGCAGCCAAGGTCGGGATTGGTTCCACGAGCAGTACTTC
j_call: TRBJ2-1; v_call: TRBV4-3; d_call: TRBD2; clone_size: few; cdr3_aa: CASSQDLTSEAYNEQFF; cdr3_nt: TGCGCCAGCAGCCAAGATCTAACTAGCGAAGCCTACAATGAGCAGTTCTTC
j_call: TRBJ1-6; v_call: TRBV5-1; d_call: TRBD1; clone_size: few; cdr3_aa: CASSHGTGNSPLHF; cdr3_nt: TGCGCCAGCAGCCACGGGACAGGAAATTCACCCCTCCACTTT
j_call: TRBJ2-5; v_call: TRBV5-1; d_call: NA; clone_size: NA; cdr3_aa: CASSLEGPYQETQYF; cdr3_nt: TGCGCCAGCAGCTTGGAGGGGCCGTACCAAGAGACCCAGTACTTC
j_call: TRBJ2-1; v_call: TRBV28; d_call: NA; clone_size: NA; cdr3_aa: CASNLQSTGLYNEQFF; cdr3_nt: TGTGCCAGCAACCTACAGAGTACAGGGCTCTACAATGAGCAGTTCTTC
j_call: TRBJ1-2; v_call: TRBV9; d_call: NA; clone_size: NA; cdr3_aa: CASGGGGYGYTF; cdr3_nt: TGTGCCAGTGGGGGGGGTGGCTATGGCTACACCTTC
j_call: TRBJ2-1; v_call: TRBV12-3/TRBV12-4; d_call: NA; clone_size: NA; cdr3_aa: CASSSRGGHYNEQFF; cdr3_nt: TGTGCCAGCAGTTCGAGGGGGGGACACTACAATGAGCAGTTCTTC
j_call: TRBJ2-7; v_call: TRBV28; d_call: TRBD2; clone_size: NA; cdr3_aa: CASGGGLAGGPSYEQYF; cdr3_nt: TGTGCCAGCGGTGGAGGGCTAGCGGGGGGTCCCTCCTACGAGCAGTACTTC
j_call: TRBJ2-1; v_call: TRBV20-1; d_call: NA; clone_size: NA; cdr3_aa: CSARGKVYNEQFF; cdr3_nt: TGCAGTGCTAGAGGGAAGGTGTACAATGAGCAGTTCTTC
j_call: TRBJ1-5; v_call: TRBV12-3/TRBV12-4; d_call: TRBD1; clone_size: NA; cdr3_aa: CASSPTGGYQPQHF; cdr3_nt: TGTGCCAGCAGTCCTACAGGGGGCTATCAGCCCCAGCATTTT
j_call: TRBJ2-7; v_call: TRBV6-4; d_call: TRBD2; clone_size: NA; cdr3_aa: CASSEEAGGASSYNEQYF; cdr3_nt: TGTGCCAGCAGTGAGGAAGCGGGGGGCGCCAGCTCCTACAATGAGCAGTACTTC
j_call: TRBJ2-1; v_call: TRBV5-1; d_call: NA; clone_size: NA; cdr3_aa: CASSLEVFNEQFF; cdr3_nt: TGCGCCAGCAGCTTGGAAGTGTTCAATGAGCAGTTCTTC
j_call: TRBJ2-7; v_call: TRBV2; d_call: NA; clone_size: NA; cdr3_aa: CAGVVWQGGEQYF; cdr3_nt: TGTGCCGGCGTGGTATGGCAGGGCGGCGAGCAGTACTTC
j_call: TRBJ1-6; v_call: TRBV6-5; d_call: TRBD1; clone_size: NA; cdr3_aa: CASSSPDRGPYNSPLHF; cdr3_nt: TGTGCCAGCAGTTCCCCGGACAGGGGGCCCTATAATTCACCCCTCCACTTT
j_call: TRBJ2-1; v_call: TRBV14; d_call: NA; clone_size: NA; cdr3_aa: CASSQGWGNREQFF; cdr3_nt: TGTGCCAGCAGCCAGGGGTGGGGAAACAGGGAGCAGTTCTTC
j_call: TRBJ2-6; v_call: TRBV5-1; d_call: NA; clone_size: NA; cdr3_aa: CASSSSGTPGANVLTF; cdr3_nt: TGCGCCAGCAGTTCCTCCGGGACGCCTGGGGCCAACGTCCTGACTTTC
j_call: TRBJ1-4; v_call: TRBV28; d_call: NA; clone_size: NA; cdr3_aa: CASSSLRGQDATNEKLFF; cdr3_nt: TGTGCCAGCAGTTCTCTTAGGGGCCAGGATGCAACTAATGAAAAACTGTTTTTT
j_call: TRBJ1-1; v_call: TRBV12-3/TRBV12-4; d_call: TRBD1; clone_size: NA; cdr3_aa: CASSGQGLTEAFF; cdr3_nt: TGTGCCAGCAGCGGACAGGGGTTGACTGAAGCTTTCTTT
j_call: TRBJ2-5; v_call: TRBV20-1; d_call: TRBD2; clone_size: NA; cdr3_aa: CSARLAGGPKTQYF; cdr3_nt: TGCAGTGCTAGACTAGCGGGGGGGCCAAAGACCCAGTACTTC
j_call: TRBJ2-1; v_call: TRBV9; d_call: NA; clone_size: NA; cdr3_aa: CASGVRGDEQFF; cdr3_nt: TGTGCCAGCGGCGTCAGAGGGGATGAGCAGTTCTTC
j_call: TRBJ1-1; v_call: TRBV12-3/TRBV12-4; d_call: NA; clone_size: NA; cdr3_aa: CASRDDRVVNTEAFF; cdr3_nt: TGTGCCAGCAGGGATGACAGAGTTGTTAACACTGAAGCTTTCTTT
j_call: TRBJ1-6; v_call: TRBV3-1; d_call: TRBD1; clone_size: NA; cdr3_aa: CASSQQGLTGGNSPLHF; cdr3_nt: TGTGCCAGCAGCCAACAGGGGCTGACAGGGGGGAATTCACCCCTCCACTTT
j_call: TRBJ2-5; v_call: TRBV29-1; d_call: NA; clone_size: NA; cdr3_aa: CSVTRVTELVETQYF; cdr3_nt: TGCAGCGTCACCAGGGTGACTGAACTTGTTGAGACCCAGTACTTC
j_call: TRBJ1-6; v_call: TRBV20-1; d_call: NA; clone_size: NA; cdr3_aa: CSARVPGYNSPLHF; cdr3_nt: TGCAGTGCTAGAGTACCAGGGTATAATTCACCCCTCCACTTT
j_call: TRBJ2-7; v_call: TRBV27; d_call: NA; clone_size: NA; cdr3_aa: CASSPSLRVTESQYF; cdr3_nt: TGTGCCAGCAGTCCCTCGTTAAGGGTGACAGAGTCCCAGTACTTC
j_call: TRBJ2-1; v_call: TRBV6-5; d_call: TRBD2; clone_size: NA; cdr3_aa: CASSYLVAGVNYNEQFF; cdr3_nt: TGTGCCAGCAGTTATTTGGTCGCGGGAGTTAACTACAATGAGCAGTTCTTC
j_call: TRBJ1-5; v_call: TRBV6-5; d_call: NA; clone_size: NA; cdr3_aa: CASSYWADGNQPQHF; cdr3_nt: TGTGCCAGCAGTTACTGGGCGGACGGCAATCAGCCCCAGCATTTT
j_call: TRBJ1-2; v_call: TRBV20-1; d_call: TRBD1; clone_size: NA; cdr3_aa: CSAPPTGKRNGYTF; cdr3_nt: TGCAGTGCTCCCCCGACAGGGAAACGAAATGGCTACACCTTC
j_call: TRBJ2-7; v_call: TRBV21-1; d_call: NA; clone_size: NA; cdr3_aa: CASSTVYEGLGSYEQYF; cdr3_nt: TGTGCCAGCAGCACTGTTTATGAGGGTCTGGGGTCCTACGAGCAGTACTTC
j_call: TRBJ1-2; v_call: TRBV11-2; d_call: TRBD1; clone_size: NA; cdr3_aa: CASSGTDRGAYGYTF; cdr3_nt: TGTGCCAGCAGTGGAACTGACAGGGGGGCCTATGGCTACACCTTC
j_call: TRBJ2-6; v_call: TRBV7-9; d_call: TRBD1; clone_size: few; cdr3_aa: CASSAILGGDGANVLTF; cdr3_nt: TGTGCCAGCAGCGCCATATTAGGGGGCGACGGGGCCAACGTCCTGACTTTC
j_call: TRBJ2-6; v_call: TRBV5-1; d_call: NA; clone_size: many; cdr3_aa: CASSLEGSGANVLTF; cdr3_nt: TGCGCCAGCAGCTTGGAAGGCTCTGGGGCCAACGTCCTGACTTTC
j_call: TRBJ2-1; v_call: TRBV9; d_call: TRBD1; clone_size: NA; cdr3_aa: CASSVATGASSYNEQFF; cdr3_nt: TGTGCCAGCAGCGTTGCAACAGGGGCGAGCTCCTACAATGAGCAGTTCTTC
j_call: TRBJ2-4; v_call: TRBV4-3; d_call: NA; clone_size: few; cdr3_aa: CASSRIDGGAKNIQYF; cdr3_nt: TGCGCCAGCAGCCGCATCGACGGCGGGGCCAAAAACATTCAGTACTTC
j_call: TRBJ2-7; v_call: TRBV27; d_call: TRBD2; clone_size: NA; cdr3_aa: CASRRSGGPHEQYF; cdr3_nt: TGTGCCAGCAGAAGGTCGGGGGGGCCGCATGAGCAGTACTTC
j_call: TRBJ1-4; v_call: TRBV4-1; d_call: NA; clone_size: NA; cdr3_aa: CASSQEGLAGTGEKLFF; cdr3_nt: TGCGCCAGCAGCCAAGAAGGTCTGGCGGGGACTGGAGAAAAACTGTTTTTT
j_call: TRBJ2-1; v_call: TRBV28; d_call: TRBD1; clone_size: NA; cdr3_aa: CASSFRREFGTVKYNEQFF; cdr3_nt: TGTGCCAGCAGTTTTAGGAGAGAATTCGGGACAGTCAAATACAATGAGCAGTTCTTC
j_call: TRBJ2-1; v_call: TRBV12-3/TRBV12-4; d_call: TRBD2; clone_size: few; cdr3_aa: CASNPPAGPYNEQFF; cdr3_nt: TGTGCCAGCAACCCCCCAGCGGGGCCCTACAATGAGCAGTTCTTC
j_call: TRBJ1-2; v_call: TRBV6-1; d_call: TRBD1; clone_size: few; cdr3_aa: CASTGTGRGDNYGYTF; cdr3_nt: TGTGCCAGCACTGGGACAGGACGCGGTGACAACTATGGCTACACCTTC
j_call: TRBJ2-5; v_call: TRBV6-5; d_call: NA; clone_size: NA; cdr3_aa: CASSPPDWQETQYF; cdr3_nt: TGTGCCAGCAGTCCACCCGATTGGCAAGAGACCCAGTACTTC
j_call: TRBJ2-3; v_call: TRBV9; d_call: NA; clone_size: NA; cdr3_aa: CASSVHPHLDTDTQYF; cdr3_nt: TGTGCCAGCAGCGTACATCCCCACCTGGACACAGATACGCAGTATTTT
j_call: TRBJ2-1; v_call: TRBV11-1; d_call: NA; clone_size: few; cdr3_aa: CASSLEVGRVQFF; cdr3_nt: TGTGCCAGCAGCTTAGAAGTAGGCAGGGTGCAGTTCTTC
j_call: TRBJ2-3; v_call: TRBV29-1; d_call: TRBD2; clone_size: NA; cdr3_aa: CSSSGPAGGADTQYF; cdr3_nt: TGCAGCTCCTCAGGGCCAGCGGGGGGCGCAGATACGCAGTATTTT
j_call: TRBJ1-5; v_call: TRBV4-3; d_call: TRBD1; clone_size: NA; cdr3_aa: CASSQVWDRDQPQHF; cdr3_nt: TGCGCCAGCAGCCAAGTCTGGGACAGGGATCAGCCCCAGCATTTT
j_call: TRBJ2-5; v_call: TRBV6-1; d_call: NA; clone_size: NA; cdr3_aa: CASSRSPEETQYF; cdr3_nt: TGTGCCAGCAGCAGAAGTCCCGAAGAGACCCAGTACTTC
j_call: TRBJ2-3; v_call: TRBV6-1; d_call: NA; clone_size: NA; cdr3_aa: CASRGPGIRTDTQYF; cdr3_nt: TGTGCCAGCAGGGGACCAGGAATTCGCACAGATACGCAGTATTTT
j_call: TRBJ2-1; v_call: TRBV6-1; d_call: TRBD2; clone_size: NA; cdr3_aa: CASSDLAGINEQFF; cdr3_nt: TGTGCCAGCAGTGACCTAGCGGGGATAAATGAGCAGTTCTTC
j_call: TRBJ2-5; v_call: TRBV7-2; d_call: NA; clone_size: few; cdr3_aa: CASSFRAGKETQYF; cdr3_nt: TGTGCCAGCAGCTTTCGGGCGGGGAAAGAGACCCAGTACTTC
j_call: TRBJ2-1; v_call: TRBV2; d_call: TRBD1; clone_size: once; cdr3_aa: CATQHTRDRGRNEQFF; cdr3_nt: TGTGCCACCCAGCACACCCGGGACAGGGGGCGGAATGAGCAGTTCTTC
j_call: TRBJ2-1; v_call: TRBV20-1; d_call: NA; clone_size: NA; cdr3_aa: CSAVPSNEQFF; cdr3_nt: TGCAGTGCTGTCCCCAGCAATGAGCAGTTCTTC
j_call: TRBJ1-2; v_call: TRBV20-1; d_call: NA; clone_size: NA; cdr3_aa: CSAINGGGGYTF; cdr3_nt: TGCAGTGCTATAAACGGGGGAGGTGGCTACACCTTC
j_call: TRBJ2-5; v_call: TRBV7-2; d_call: TRBD1; clone_size: NA; cdr3_aa: CASSRPGGAETQYF; cdr3_nt: TGTGCCAGCAGTCGCCCAGGGGGCGCGGAGACCCAGTACTTC
j_call: TRBJ2-3; v_call: TRBV20-1; d_call: TRBD2; clone_size: few; cdr3_aa: CSARELAGGHSTDTQYF; cdr3_nt: TGCAGTGCTAGAGAACTAGCGGGGGGCCATAGCACAGATACGCAGTATTTT
j_call: TRBJ2-7; v_call: TRBV20-1; d_call: NA; clone_size: few; cdr3_aa: CSVRPGRTYEQYF; cdr3_nt: TGCAGTGTTAGACCGGGACGGACCTACGAGCAGTACTTC
j_call: TRBJ2-3; v_call: TRBV12-3/TRBV12-4; d_call: NA; clone_size: NA; cdr3_aa: CASSWGTSGRSDTQYF; cdr3_nt: TGTGCCAGCAGTTGGGGGACAAGCGGTCGATCAGATACGCAGTATTTT
j_call: TRBJ2-5; v_call: TRBV12-3/TRBV12-4; d_call: NA; clone_size: few; cdr3_aa: CANSPAGPKGSQYF; cdr3_nt: TGTGCCAACAGTCCCGCTGGACCCAAAGGTAGCCAGTACTTC
j_call: TRBJ2-7; v_call: TRBV5-8; d_call: NA; clone_size: NA; cdr3_aa: CASSLLTEQYF; cdr3_nt: TGTGCCAGCAGCTTGTTGACAGAGCAGTACTTC
j_call: TRBJ2-1; v_call: TRBV20-1; d_call: NA; clone_size: NA; cdr3_aa: CSAKLLAREQFF; cdr3_nt: TGCAGTGCTAAGCTTCTGGCTCGTGAGCAGTTCTTC
j_call: TRBJ2-5; v_call: TRBV29-1; d_call: NA; clone_size: NA; cdr3_aa: CSGGASFETQYF; cdr3_nt: TGCAGCGGGGGGGCTAGCTTCGAGACCCAGTACTTC
j_call: TRBJ2-5; v_call: TRBV4-1; d_call: TRBD2; clone_size: once; cdr3_aa: CASSLASGGAGETQYF; cdr3_nt: TGCGCCAGCAGCCTCGCTAGCGGGGGGGCCGGTGAGACCCAGTACTTC